These 10 T cell receptor beta chains share one sample of origin, sequenced in a study of T cells after yellow fever vaccination. TCRdb analysed the 5' RACE reads with MiXCR anew, one entry per CDR3 protein. The sample records more than 300,000 distinct CDR3 sequences, around 6.8% being singletons. Specimen: PBMCs, collected roughly seven weeks after the first yellow fever vaccination. The receptor set was obtained from a man aged 18 to 30 who received the YFV17D yellow fever vaccine.

A few counts support this clonotype. The chain couples TRBV6-2 or TRBV6-3 to TRBJ1-1; TRBD1 matches 8 bases. V shed 7 bases and J 4 bases; nucleotides not matched to a gene: 5. CDR1 is MNHEY, CDR2 SVGEGT, per germline. The CDR3 totals 13 residues. The CDR3 is CASTNGQGTEAFF. CDR3 bases: TGTGCCAGCACCAACGGACAGGGCACTGAAGCTTTCTTT.

This clonotype was seen only a few times. This chain links TRBV18 with TRBJ2-7; D remains unclear. Germline CDR1 and CDR2: KGHSH and LQKENI. This CDR3 spans 15 amino acids. Trimming cost V 3 bases and J 3 bases, with 15 bases left between them. The CDR3 region has the DNA TGTGCCAGCTCACCTAGTGGGTTGGGGTACTACGAGCAGTACGTC. The encoded protein is CASSPSGLGYYEQYV.

This clonotype was picked up a small number of times. The chain couples TRBV5-4 to TRBJ1-6; weak D call: TRBD1 (5 bases). V was cut by 2 bases and J by 7 bases, with 10 bases left in between. This CDR3 region has 14 residues. Germline V gene lookup returns CDR1 SGHNT and CDR2 YYREEE (reference sequence). CDR3 in DNA: TGTGCCAGCAGCTTCCAAGGGACGAATTCACCCCTCCACTTT. Protein: CASSFQGTNSPLHF.

This chain joins TRBV5-1 and TRBJ2-7, with 11 bases identical to TRBD2. J was trimmed by 5 bases and V by 1 base; bases with no gene match: 2. Germline V lookup: CDR1 SGHRS, CDR2 YFSETQ. There are 14 residues in the CDR3. Written as DNA, the CDR3 is TGCGCCAGCAGCTTGACTAGCGGGAGAAACGAGCAGTACTTC. This translates into CASSLTSGRNEQYF.

Only a few counts were recorded for this clonotype. This chain connects TRBV3-1 to TRBJ1-1; weak D call: TRBD1 (6 bases). Germline V gives CDR1 LGHDT, CDR2 YNNKEL (reference sequence). The CDR3 totals 14 residues. The V gene lost 5 bases and the J gene lost 0 bases, with 10 bases spanning the gap. The CDR3 is CASSGRTVNTEAFF. CDR3 nucleotide sequence: TGTGCCAGCAGCGGACGGACAGTGAACACTGAAGCTTTCTTT.

V is TRBV4-3 and J is TRBJ2-3, with 9 bases fitting TRBD1. Per the germline V gene, CDR1 is LGHNA and CDR2 is YSLEER. Trimming cost V 1 base and J 3 bases; bases outside gene matches: 2. The CDR3 has 15 amino acids. CDR3 sequence reads: CASSQGDRETDTQYF. In DNA, the CDR3 is TGCGCCAGCAGCCAAGGGGACAGGGAAACAGATACGCAGTATTTT.

The V gene is TRBV6-1, the J gene TRBJ2-3; 8 nucleotides match TRBD1. The CDR3 length is 16 residues. Trimming removed 2 bases from V and 2 bases from J; junction bases left unmatched: 6. Germline V gene sequence: CDR1 MNHNS, CDR2 SASEGT. This CDR3 is CASSERKDRVTDTQYF. The CDR3 region has the DNA TGTGCCAGCAGTGAAAGGAAGGACAGGGTCACAGATACGCAGTATTTT.

Only a few counts were recorded for this clonotype. This chain joins TRBV7-3 and TRBJ2-7; D not resolved. The CDR3 contains 11 residues. Germline V gene sequence: CDR1 SGHTA, CDR2 FQGTGA. Here the CDR3 reads CADGVVYEQYV. DNA for the CDR3: TGTGCGGATGGGGTGGTTTACGAGCAGTACGTC.

This clonotype was seen a handful of times. The chain joins TRBV6-1 to TRBJ2-5; 8 bases align to TRBD2. With V trimmed by 6 bases and J by 5 bases, 14 bases remained unmatched. This CDR3 has 16 residues. In germline, CDR1 is MNHNS, CDR2 SASEGT. This CDR3 reads CASRELVRGVRETQYF. Written as DNA, the CDR3 is TGTGCCAGCAGGGAGTTAGTGCGGGGGGTAAGGGAGACCCAGTACTTC.

The sample holds a few counts of this clonotype. The chain joins TRBV7-6 to TRBJ1-1, with 9 nucleotides matching TRBD1. CDR1 SGHVS and CDR2 FNYEAQ come from the germline V gene. J gave up 1 base and V 4 bases, and 4 bases lay outside the gene matches. The CDR3 extends over 15 amino acids. Here the CDR3 reads CASSSRTGANTEAFF. The DNA of the CDR3 is TGTGCCAGCAGCTCGAGGACAGGGGCGAACACTGAAGCTTTCTTT. Using reference TRBV7-6 and TRBJ1-1 for the parts outside the CDR3, the full variable domain is GAGVSQSPRYKVTKRGQDVALRCDPISGHVSLYWYRQALGQGPEFLTYFNYEAQQDKSGLPNDRFSAERPEGSISTLTIQRTEQRDSAMYRCASSSRTGANTEAFFGQGTRLTVV.